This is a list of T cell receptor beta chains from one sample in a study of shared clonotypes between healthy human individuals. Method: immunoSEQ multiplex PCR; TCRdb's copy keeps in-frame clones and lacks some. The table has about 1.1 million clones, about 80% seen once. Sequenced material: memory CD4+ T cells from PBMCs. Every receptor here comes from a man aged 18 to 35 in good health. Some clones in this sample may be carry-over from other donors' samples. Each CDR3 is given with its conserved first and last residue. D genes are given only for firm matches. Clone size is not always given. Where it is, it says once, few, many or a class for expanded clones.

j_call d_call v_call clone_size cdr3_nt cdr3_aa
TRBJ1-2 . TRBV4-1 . TGCGCCAGCAGCCAAGGGGCCCCGGGGGACTATGGCTACACCTTC CASSQGAPGDYGYTF
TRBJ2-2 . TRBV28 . TGTGCCAGCAGTTTATTCGGGGCTGGCGGCCCCCGCCTGTTTTTT CASSLFGAGGPRLFF
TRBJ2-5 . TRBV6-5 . TGTGCCAGCAGTTACTCGGTCGGCGGGACCCAGCACTTC CASSYSVGGTQHF
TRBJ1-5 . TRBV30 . TGTGCCTGGAGTGTACGTCTCGGTTGGCAGCCCCAGCATTTT CAWSVRLGWQPQHF
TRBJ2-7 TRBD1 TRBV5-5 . TGTGCCAGCTACAAGGGGGCCACCACCTACGAGCAGTACTTC CASYKGATTYEQYF
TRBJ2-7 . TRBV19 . TGTGCCAGTTCCTCCTCCCCAGGGGAGAGGAAGGAGCAGTACTTC CASSSSPGERKEQYF
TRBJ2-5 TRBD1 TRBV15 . TGTGCCACCAGCAGAGGACAGGGAGAGACCCAGTACTTC CATSRGQGETQYF
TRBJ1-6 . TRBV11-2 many TGTGCCAGCAGCTCCTTAGATCGTTCACCCCTCCACTTT CASSSLDRSPLHF
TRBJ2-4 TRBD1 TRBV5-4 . TGTGCCAGCAGCTATGGAGGACAGGGTGGTATAGCCAAAAACATTCAGTACTTC CASSYGGQGGIAKNIQYF
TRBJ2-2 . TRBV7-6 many TGTGCCAGCAGCTTAGCTAGCGGGAACACCGGGGAGCTGTTTTTT CASSLASGNTGELFF
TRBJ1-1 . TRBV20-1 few TGCAGTGCTGCAGGACAGAATGAAGCTTTCTTT CSAAGQNEAFF
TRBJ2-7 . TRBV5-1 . TGCGCCAGCAGCTTGGTACAGGGCCCCTACGAGCAGTACTTC CASSLVQGPYEQYF
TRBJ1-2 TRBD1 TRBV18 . TGTGCCAGCTCACCACGGACAGGGATTGATGGCTACACCTTC CASSPRTGIDGYTF
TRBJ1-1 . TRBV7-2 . TGTGCCAGTCACCCACACCGGAACACTGAAGCTTTCTTT CASHPHRNTEAFF
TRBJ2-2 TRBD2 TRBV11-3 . TGTGCCAGCAGCTTAGTTCTTAGCGGGAGAAGCACCGGGGAGCTGTTTTTT CASSLVLSGRSTGELFF
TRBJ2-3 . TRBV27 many TGTGCCAGCAGTTTATCCGGCTGGAGCACAGATACGCAGTATTTT CASSLSGWSTDTQYF
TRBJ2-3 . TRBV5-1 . TGCGCCAGCAGCTTGCAGGGAGGAGATACGCAGTATTTT CASSLQGGDTQYF
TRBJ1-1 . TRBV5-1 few TGCGCCAGCAGCGTAGAGGGACCCCCGGTCACTGAAGCTTTCTTT CASSVEGPPVTEAFF
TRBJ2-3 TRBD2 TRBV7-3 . TGTGCCAGCAGCCGAGGGAGGGGCGGACACCCTAGCACAGATACGCAGTATTTT CASSRGRGGHPSTDTQYF
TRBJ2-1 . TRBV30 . TGTGCCTGGAGGGCCCTCCCAGGGGGAGGCAATGAGCAGTTCTTC CAWRALPGGGNEQFF
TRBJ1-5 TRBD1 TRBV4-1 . TGCGCCAGCAGCCAAGGAGCGGACAGGGCTCAGCCCCAGCATTTT CASSQGADRAQPQHF
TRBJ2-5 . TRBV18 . TGTGCCAGCTCCCCTCGGGGCATGGCGGAGACCCAGTACTTC CASSPRGMAETQYF
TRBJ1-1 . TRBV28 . TGTGCCAGCAGTTTAGCGGGGCGCCGGGGCACTGAAGCTTTCTTT CASSLAGRRGTEAFF
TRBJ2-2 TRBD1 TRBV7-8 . TGTGCCAGCAGCTTAGAGGCAGGGGGTATCACCGGGGAGCTGTTTTTT CASSLEAGGITGELFF
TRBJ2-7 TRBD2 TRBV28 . TGTGCCAGCAGTTTAAGCGGGATTAGCTCCTACGAGCAGTACTTC CASSLSGISSYEQYF
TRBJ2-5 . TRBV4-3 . TGCGCCAGCAGCCAAGGGAGTTTCCAAGAGACCCAGTACTTC CASSQGSFQETQYF
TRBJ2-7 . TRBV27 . TGTGCCAGCAGTTCGGTCAGATCCTACGAGCAGTACTTC CASSSVRSYEQYF
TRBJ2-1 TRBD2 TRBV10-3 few TGTGCCATCAGTGAGTCGACTCTGAGGGGGAAAGCTAGCGGGAGGGCCTACTATGAGCAGTTCTTC CAISESTLRGKASGRAYYEQFF